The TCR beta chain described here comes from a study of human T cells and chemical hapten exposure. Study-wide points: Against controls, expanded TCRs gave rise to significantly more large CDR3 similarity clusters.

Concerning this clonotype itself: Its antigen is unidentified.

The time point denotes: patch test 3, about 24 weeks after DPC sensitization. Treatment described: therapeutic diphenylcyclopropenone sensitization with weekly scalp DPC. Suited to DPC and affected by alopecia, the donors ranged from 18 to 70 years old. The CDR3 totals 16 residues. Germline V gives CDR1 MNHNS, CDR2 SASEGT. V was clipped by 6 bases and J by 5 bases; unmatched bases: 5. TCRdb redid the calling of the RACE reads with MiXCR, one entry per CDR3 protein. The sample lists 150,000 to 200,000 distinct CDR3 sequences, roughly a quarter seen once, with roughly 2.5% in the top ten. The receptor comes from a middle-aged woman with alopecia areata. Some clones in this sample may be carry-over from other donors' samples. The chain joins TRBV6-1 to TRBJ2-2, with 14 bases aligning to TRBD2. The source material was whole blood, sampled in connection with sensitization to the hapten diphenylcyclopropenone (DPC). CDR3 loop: CASSPGLAGATGELFF. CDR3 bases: TGTGCCAGCAGCCCGGGACTAGCGGGAGCAACCGGGGAGCTGTTTTTT.